The 8 T cell receptor beta chains reported below all come from one sample, sequenced in a study of blood T cell repertoires in COVID-19. The assay was immunoSEQ multiplex PCR, and TCRdb's table has in-frame clones only and misses some. The sample lists roughly 160,000 clones, 82% occurring once. The sequenced sample consisted of PBMCs or T cells enriched from blood (not recorded which). Receptors originate from a man in his 60s who had recovered from COVID-19.

The chain has TRBV7-3 and TRBJ2-7; the match to TRBD2 covers 12 bases. The CDR3 extends over 15 amino acids. V trimming: 2 bases; J trimming: 7 bases; junction bases outside the gene matches: 6. CDR1 is SGHTA, CDR2 FQGTGA, per germline. CDR3 DNA sequence: TGTGCCAGCAGCTTACTAGCGGGAGGGCTTGGAGAGCAGTACTTC. Protein: CASSLLAGGLGEQYF. The full variable domain, completed using reference TRBV7-3 and TRBJ2-7, is GAGVSQTPSNKVTEKGKYVELRCDPISGHTALYWYRQSLGQGPEFLIYFQGTGAADDSGLPNDRFFAVRPEGSVSTLKIQRTERGDSAVYLCASSLLAGGLGEQYFGPGTRLTVT.

Here the CDR3 reads CASSQEFRGSEAFF. In DNA form, the CDR3 reads TGTGCCAGCAGCCAAGAATTCAGGGGCTCTGAAGCTTTCTTT. The chain employs TRBV4-2 and TRBJ1-1, with a tentative D call TRBD1 (6 bases). Germline CDR1 reads LGHNA; CDR2 reads YNFKEQ. Trimming took 0 bases from V and 6 from J, leaving 11 bases between them. This CDR3 spans 14 amino acids.

The chain joins TRBV6-5 to TRBJ1-1, with 10 bases that match TRBD1. CDR1 MNHEY and CDR2 SVGAGI come from the germline V gene. V dropped 0 bases and J dropped 1; count of bases not matched to a gene: 2. There are 16 residues in the CDR3. The CDR3 spells CASSYSTGGTNTEAFF. In nucleotides, the CDR3 is TGTGCCAGCAGTTACTCGACAGGGGGCACGAACACTGAAGCTTTCTTT.

The chain has TRBV2 and TRBJ2-7; 9 bases map to TRBD1. V shed 7 bases, J shed 10 bases, and the junction held 5 bases outside the gene matches. The CDR3 runs to 11 residues. Germline V gives CDR1 SNHLY, CDR2 FYNNEI. CDR3 residues: CASMEGQGQYF. DNA of the CDR3: TGTGCCAGCATGGAGGGACAGGGACAGTACTTC.

The chain has TRBV11-2 and TRBJ2-2, with D unclear. The germline CDR1 and CDR2 sequences are SGHAT and FQNNGV. This CDR3 is built from 13 residues. With 1 base removed from V and 7 bases from J, the gap between germline ends came to 7 bases. CDR3 residues: CASSLAQHGELFF. The CDR3 DNA is TGTGCCAGCAGCTTAGCCCAACACGGGGAGCTGTTTTTT. Full variable domain (remainder filled in from reference TRBV11-2 and TRBJ2-2): EAGVAQSPRYKIIEKRQSVAFWCNPISGHATLYWYQQILGQGPKLLIQFQNNGVVDDSQLPKDRFSAERLKGVDSTLKIQPAKLEDSAVYLCASSLAQHGELFFGEGSRLTVL.

The chain employs TRBV20-1 and TRBJ2-7, with 13 nucleotides matching TRBD2. Trimming took 3 bases from V and 1 from J; bases not matched to a gene: 3. The CDR3 has 15 amino acids. Germline CDR1 and CDR2: DFQATT and SNEGSKA (reference sequence). CDR3 protein: CSASGLAGVSYEQYF. The CDR3 DNA reads TGCAGTGCTAGTGGACTAGCGGGAGTGTCCTACGAGCAGTACTTC.

The V and J genes are TRBV20-1 and TRBJ2-3; 11 bases map to TRBD2. CDR3 length: 17 residues. Germline loops: CDR1 DFQATT, CDR2 SNEGSKA (reference sequence). V trimming: 3 bases; J trimming: 6 bases; junction bases outside the gene matches: 14. The DNA of the CDR3 is TGCAGTGCTAGTTTGGGGACTAGCGGATTTAAAGGGGATACGCAGTATTTT. Protein: CSASLGTSGFKGDTQYF.

V usage is TRBV28 and J usage is TRBJ2-7, with 7 bases matching TRBD1. The CDR3 runs to 14 residues. V was pared by 6 bases and J by 1 base, with 6 bases of the junction left unmatched. The germline gives CDR1 MDHEN, CDR2 SYDVKM. CDR3 in amino acids: CASRGGAESYEQYF. DNA of the CDR3: TGTGCCAGCAGAGGGGGCGCCGAATCCTACGAGCAGTACTTC.